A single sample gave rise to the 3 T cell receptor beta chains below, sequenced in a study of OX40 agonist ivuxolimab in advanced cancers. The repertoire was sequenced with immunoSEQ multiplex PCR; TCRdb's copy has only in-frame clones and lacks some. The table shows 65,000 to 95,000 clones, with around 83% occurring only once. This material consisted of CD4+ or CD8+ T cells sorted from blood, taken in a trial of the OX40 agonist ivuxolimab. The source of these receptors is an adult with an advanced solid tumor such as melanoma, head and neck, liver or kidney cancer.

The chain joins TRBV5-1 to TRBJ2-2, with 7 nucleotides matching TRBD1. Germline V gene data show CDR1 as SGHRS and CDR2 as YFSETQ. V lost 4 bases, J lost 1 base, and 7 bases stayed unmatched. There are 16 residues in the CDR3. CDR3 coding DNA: TGCGCCAGCAGCCGTAGGACAGGAGAGAACACCGGGGAGCTGTTTTTT. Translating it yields CASSRRTGENTGELFF.

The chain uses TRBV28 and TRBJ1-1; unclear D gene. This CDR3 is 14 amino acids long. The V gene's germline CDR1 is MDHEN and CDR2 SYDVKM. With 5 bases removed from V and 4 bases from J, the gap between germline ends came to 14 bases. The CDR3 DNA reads TGTGCCAGCAGTCCCCCTGGTAAGGGCACTGAAGCTTTCTTT. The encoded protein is CASSPPGKGTEAFF.

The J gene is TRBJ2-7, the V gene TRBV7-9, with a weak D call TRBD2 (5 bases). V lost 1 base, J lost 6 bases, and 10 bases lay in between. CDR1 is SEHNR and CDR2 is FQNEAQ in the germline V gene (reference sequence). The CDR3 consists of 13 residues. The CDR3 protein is CASSLVEGGEQYF. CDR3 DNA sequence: TGTGCCAGCAGCTTAGTAGAGGGTGGCGAGCAGTACTTC. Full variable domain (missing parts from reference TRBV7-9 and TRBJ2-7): DTGVSQNPRHKITKRGQNVTFRCDPISEHNRLYWYRQTLGQGPEFLTYFQNEAQLEKSRLLSDRFSAERPKGSFSTLEIQRTEQGDSAMYLCASSLVEGGEQYFGPGTRLTVT.